These T cell receptor beta chains were read from a single sample in a study of blood T cell repertoires in COVID-19. TCRdb's table, derived via immunoSEQ multiplex PCR, lists solely in-frame clones and lacks some. The sample contains about 220,000 clones, around four fifths of which appear only once. The sample taken for sequencing was peripheral blood. The receptors were sampled from a man aged 25 to 45 with active or convalescent COVID-19. The CDR3 runs from the conserved cysteine through the conserved F or W. A D gene is named only where the DNA matches it firmly. The size field is filled for only some rows; it gives once, few, many or a size class.

j_call d_call clone_size v_call cdr3_length cdr3_aa cdr3_nt
TRBJ2-7 . . TRBV7-8 13 CASSPSGGDEQYF TGTGCCAGCAGCCCCTCTGGGGGCGACGAGCAGTACTTC
TRBJ2-7 TRBD1 . TRBV24-1 13 CATSPGQLGEQYF TGTGCCACCAGTCCGGGACAGCTCGGCGAGCAGTACTTC
TRBJ2-5 TRBD2 . TRBV4-1 15 CASSQDRTSGGTQYF TGCGCCAGCAGCCAAGACCGGACTAGCGGGGGGACCCAGTACTTC
TRBJ2-1 TRBD1 . TRBV5-4 14 CASRTRQGNNEQFF TGTGCCAGCAGGACGAGACAGGGAAACAATGAGCAGTTCTTC
TRBJ2-2 . . TRBV7-8 14 CATKRGKGTGELFF TGTGCTACCAAACGGGGGAAGGGCACCGGGGAGCTGTTTTTT
TRBJ2-3 TRBD2 once TRBV19 17 CASSERGGLLGTDTQYF TGTGCCAGTAGCGAGCGGGGAGGCCTCTTAGGCACAGATACGCAGTATTTT
TRBJ1-1 . . TRBV12-3/TRBV12-4 12 CASSPLSAEAFF TGTGCCAGCAGCCCTCTGTCGGCTGAAGCTTTCTTT
TRBJ2-7 TRBD1 . TRBV6-6 14 CASSSRDRGPEQYF TGTGCCAGCAGTTCCCGGGACAGGGGGCCCGAGCAGTACTTC
TRBJ1-1 . . TRBV4-3 15 CASSLFLNLNTEAFF TGCGCCAGCAGCCTTTTTTTGAATCTAAACACTGAAGCTTTCTTT
TRBJ1-1 . . TRBV4-1 13 CASKPNREAEAFF TGCGCCAGCAAACCAAACAGGGAAGCTGAAGCTTTCTTT
TRBJ2-7 TRBD2 . TRBV2 12 CASSRAGYEQYF TGTGCCAGCAGTCGAGCGGGGTACGAGCAGTACTTC
TRBJ2-7 . . TRBV9 14 CASSTSPRADEQYF TGTGCCAGCAGCACGTCCCCCAGGGCCGACGAGCAGTACTTC
TRBJ2-6 TRBD1 . TRBV14 19 CASSQPGGTGVFGANVLTF TGTGCCAGCAGCCAACCTGGGGGGACAGGGGTGTTTGGGGCCAACGTCCTGACTTTC
TRBJ2-1 TRBD1 . TRBV6-5 15 CASSNQGALGNEQFF TGTGCCAGCAGTAACCAGGGGGCGCTGGGCAATGAGCAGTTCTTC
TRBJ2-3 TRBD2 . TRBV6-2/TRBV6-3 12 CASSTSGGAQYF TGTGCCAGCAGTACCTCCGGGGGGGCGCAGTATTTT
TRBJ1-1 TRBD1 once TRBV5-1 16 CASSSRQGAGYTEAFF TGCGCCAGCAGCTCAAGACAGGGGGCGGGGTACACTGAAGCTTTCTTT
TRBJ2-7 . . TRBV5-6 14 CASSLGGQTNEQYF TGTGCCAGCAGCTTGGGTGGGCAGACTAACGAGCAGTACTTC
TRBJ2-5 . . TRBV3-1/TRBV3-2 13 CASSQGTGETQYF TGTGCCAGCAGCCAAGGTACGGGAGAGACCCAGTACTTC
TRBJ2-1 TRBD2 . TRBV7-2 16 CASSLVMVAGGYEQFF TGTGCCAGCAGCTTAGTAATGGTAGCGGGGGGGTACGAGCAGTTCTTC
TRBJ2-7 TRBD1 . TRBV5-8 14 CASSWRQGSYEQYF TGTGCCAGCAGCTGGAGACAGGGGTCCTACGAGCAGTACTTC
TRBJ2-7 . . TRBV6-5 13 CASSTGRIRGQYF TGTGCCAGCAGTACCGGGAGAATTAGAGGGCAGTACTTC
TRBJ2-5 TRBD2 . TRBV5-4 16 CASSFTSGTNQETQYF TGTGCCAGCAGCTTCACTAGCGGGACAAACCAAGAGACCCAGTACTTC
TRBJ2-7 TRBD1 . TRBV4-3 14 CASSQGQGAYEQYF TGCGCCAGCAGCCAAGGACAGGGGGCCTACGAGCAGTACTTC
TRBJ2-5 . . TRBV5-1 14 CASSVTSPQETQYF TGCGCCAGCAGCGTGACTAGTCCGCAAGAGACCCAGTACTTC
TRBJ2-5 . . TRBV28 12 CASSPGQETQYF TGTGCCAGCAGCCCCGGTCAAGAGACCCAGTACTTC
TRBJ2-1 TRBD2 . TRBV27 19 CASRPGGLADYSSYNEQFF TGTGCCAGCAGACCCGGGGGACTAGCGGACTACAGCTCCTACAATGAGCAGTTCTTC
TRBJ2-5 . . TRBV5-1 14 CASSSDRPPETQYF TGCGCCAGCAGTTCTGACAGGCCTCCGGAGACCCAGTACTTC
TRBJ2-7 . . TRBV7-9 12 CASSRDIGEQYF TGTGCCAGCAGCCGGGACATCGGGGAGCAGTACTTC
TRBJ1-5 TRBD1 . TRBV2 14 CASSGTASNQPQHF TGTGCCAGCAGCGGGACAGCTAGCAATCAGCCCCAGCATTTT
TRBJ2-1 TRBD1 once TRBV5-1 16 CASSPQPGQGSPEQFF TGCGCCAGCAGCCCCCAACCGGGACAGGGGAGCCCTGAGCAGTTCTTC
TRBJ1-3 . . TRBV9 14 CASSAGRFGYTIYF TGTGCCAGCAGCGCAGGCAGGTTTGGTTACACCATATATTTT
TRBJ1-2 . . TRBV14 18 CASSPTPGLPSSVYGYTF TGTGCCAGCAGCCCGACTCCGGGACTACCCTCGTCGGTCTATGGCTACACCTTC
TRBJ1-5 . . TRBV6-5 15 CASTSGDYSNQPQHF TGTGCCAGCACCTCGGGAGACTATAGCAATCAGCCCCAGCATTTT
TRBJ2-1 TRBD2 . TRBV24-1 14 CATSDPAGLYEQFF TGTGCCACCAGTGACCCAGCGGGACTGTATGAGCAGTTCTTC
TRBJ2-1 . . TRBV12-5 17 CASGLVRYGRGYNEQFF TGTGCTAGTGGTTTGGTACGATACGGGAGAGGCTACAATGAGCAGTTCTTC
TRBJ2-7 TRBD2 . TRBV24-1 14 CANSLADCSYEQYF TGTGCCAATTCACTAGCGGACTGCTCCTACGAGCAGTACTTC
TRBJ2-5 . . TRBV5-1 15 CASSLQQGGTETQYF TGCGCCAGCAGCTTGCAGCAGGGAGGTACGGAGACCCAGTACTTC
TRBJ2-2 . . TRBV9 15 CASSRPMQGTGELFF TGTGCCAGCAGCCGTCCTATGCAGGGCACCGGGGAGCTGTTTTTT
TRBJ2-1 . . TRBV4-1 14 CASSSVSSYNEQFF TGCGCCAGCAGCTCGGTGAGCTCCTACAATGAGCAGTTCTTC
TRBJ2-1 . . TRBV7-9 14 CASSLGRVWNEQFF TGTGCCAGCAGCTTAGGCAGGGTTTGGAATGAGCAGTTCTTC
TRBJ1-6 . . TRBV28 13 CASSGTYNSPLHF TGTGCCAGCAGCGGGACCTATAATTCACCCCTCCACTTT
TRBJ2-3 TRBD2 . TRBV7-9 15 CASSFNSGSPDTQYF TGTGCCAGCAGCTTTAACAGCGGGAGTCCAGATACGCAGTATTTT
TRBJ1-4 TRBD1 . TRBV6-6 15 CASSRSTGVLEKLFF TGTGCCAGCAGTAGATCGACAGGGGTTTTAGAAAAACTGTTTTTT
TRBJ1-3 . . TRBV15 15 CATSRDPVSGNTIYF TGTGCCACCAGCAGAGATCCAGTCTCTGGAAACACCATATATTTT
TRBJ2-1 . . TRBV12-3/TRBV12-4 13 CASRGLIDNEQFF TGTGCCAGCAGGGGGCTTATTGACAATGAGCAGTTCTTC
TRBJ1-5 . once TRBV2 13 CASMGQGYQPQHF TGTGCCAGCATGGGGCAGGGCTATCAGCCCCAGCATTTT
TRBJ2-5 TRBD2 . TRBV28 17 CASSSPGLAGGSETQYF TGTGCCAGCAGTTCTCCGGGACTAGCGGGGGGTTCGGAGACCCAGTACTTC
TRBJ1-1 . once TRBV29-1 11 CSAQKNTEAFF TGCAGCGCGCAGAAGAACACTGAAGCTTTCTTT
TRBJ2-1 . . TRBV6-2/TRBV6-3 13 CASSPDNQGEQFF TGTGCCAGCAGTCCCGACAATCAGGGTGAGCAGTTCTTC
TRBJ2-2 TRBD2 once TRBV28 16 CASSQPGLAPTGELFF TGTGCCAGCAGTCAACCGGGACTAGCGCCGACCGGGGAGCTGTTTTTT